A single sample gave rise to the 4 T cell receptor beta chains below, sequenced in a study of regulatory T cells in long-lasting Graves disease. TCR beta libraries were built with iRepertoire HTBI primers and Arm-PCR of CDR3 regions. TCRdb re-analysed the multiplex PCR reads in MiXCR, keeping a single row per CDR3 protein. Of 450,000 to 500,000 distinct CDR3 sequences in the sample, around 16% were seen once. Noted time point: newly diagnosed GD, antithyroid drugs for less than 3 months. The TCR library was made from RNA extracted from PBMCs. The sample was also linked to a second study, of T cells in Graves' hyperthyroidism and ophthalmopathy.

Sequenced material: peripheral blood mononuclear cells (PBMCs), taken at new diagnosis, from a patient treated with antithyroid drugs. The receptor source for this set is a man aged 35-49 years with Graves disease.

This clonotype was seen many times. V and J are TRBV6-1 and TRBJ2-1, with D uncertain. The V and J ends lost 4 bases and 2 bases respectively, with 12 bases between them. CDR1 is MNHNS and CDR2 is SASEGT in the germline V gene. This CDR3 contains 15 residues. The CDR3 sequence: CASSVSTPTYNEQFF. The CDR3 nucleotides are TGTGCCAGCAGTGTTTCGACACCAACCTACAATGAGCAGTTCTTC.

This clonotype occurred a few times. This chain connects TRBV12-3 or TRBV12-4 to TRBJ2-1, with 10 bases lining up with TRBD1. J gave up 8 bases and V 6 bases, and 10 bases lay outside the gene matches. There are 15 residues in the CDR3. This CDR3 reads CASSLGGQGQDEQFF. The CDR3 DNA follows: TGTGCCAGCAGCCTAGGGGGACAGGGGCAAGATGAGCAGTTCTTC.

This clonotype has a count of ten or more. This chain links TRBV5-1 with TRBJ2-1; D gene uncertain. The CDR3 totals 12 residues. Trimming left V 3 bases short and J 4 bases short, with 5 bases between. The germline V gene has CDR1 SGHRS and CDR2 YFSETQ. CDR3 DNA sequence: TGCGCCAGCAGCTCTCGATACAATGAGCAGTTCTTC. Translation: CASSSRYNEQFF.

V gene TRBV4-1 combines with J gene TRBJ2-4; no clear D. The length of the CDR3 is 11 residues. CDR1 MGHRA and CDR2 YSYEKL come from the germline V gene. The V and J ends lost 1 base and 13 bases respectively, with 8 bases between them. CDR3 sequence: CASSQGLQQYF. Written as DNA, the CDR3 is TGCGCCAGCAGCCAAGGGCTACAGCAGTACTTC.